This TCR beta chain emerged from a study of radiation and T cells in renal cell carcinoma. The time point is: blood 4 weeks post-SBRT, at nephrectomy. Regarding treatment: 15 Gy SBRT to primary tumor, nephrectomy 4 weeks later. Sequencing was performed with immunoSEQ multiplex PCR; in TCRdb, only in-frame clones are kept and a portion is missing. In the table there are about 150,000 clones, roughly 90% of which are singletons. The origin of this receptor is a woman aged 45-65 years with renal cell carcinoma. Source: blood, taken from a patient whose treatment included radiotherapy and nephrectomy.

As DNA, the CDR3 is TGTGCCATCAAACAGGGAGACCTCAATTCACCCCTCCACTTT. Encoded protein: CAIKQGDLNSPLHF. The V call is TRBV10-3, the J call TRBJ1-6, with a tentative D call TRBD1 (6 bases). Looked up from germline, CDR1 is ENHRY and CDR2 is SYGVKD. V was shortened by 7 bases and J by 7 bases, with 14 bases between the two germline ends. This CDR3 contains 14 residues.